Following are 2 T cell receptor beta chains from one sample sequenced in a study of tumor-infiltrating lymphocytes in primary liver carcinoma. Without any cell sorting, about 20-32 mg of bulk tissue yielded co-extracted RNA and DNA. A constant-region primer primed TCR beta cDNA synthesis from around 500 ng of total RNA. Three nested multiplex PCR rounds, a slightly modified ARM-PCR, produced the libraries for TCR beta. A C-beta reverse primer and TRBV1-TRBV30 forward primers served in each of the first two PCR rounds, at 10 cycles apiece. A single record per CDR3 protein comes from TCRdb applying MiXCR to the multiplex PCR reads. The sample lists about 210,000 distinct CDR3 sequences, 85% seen once, with about a sixth in the top ten. Sequencing input: tumor tissue from primary liver carcinoma. These receptors came from a man aged 40-50 years with primary liver carcinoma and hepatitis B virus infection.

As regards this clonotype: Mismatch with germline at one junction end may stem from a read error. The rearrangement uses TRBV6-5 and TRBJ2-7; TRBD2 matches at 8 bases. CDR3 length: 14 residues. Germline V gene sequence: CDR1 MNHEY, CDR2 SVGAGI. CDR3 DNA sequence: TGTGCCAGCAGTCTGAGCGGGAGCTTCTACGACCAGTACTTC. It translates to CASSLSGSFYDQYF.

This clonotype was counted once. Compared with germline, one end of the junction differs, possibly owing to a read error. The rearrangement uses TRBV30 and TRBJ1-6, with D tentatively TRBD1 (6 bases). Germline CDR1 is GTSNPN and CDR2 is SVGIG (reference sequence). This CDR3 is 13 amino acids long. The CDR3 sequence: CTSPGTGNSPLHF. The CDR3 DNA reads as TGTACCTCCCCCGGCACAGGGAATTCACCCCTCCATTTT.